The clone carrying this TCR beta chain has a handful of counts. These data originate in a study of spatial heterogeneity in lung cancer. Whole-study context: The donor population consisted of more than 55 patients with untreated, early-stage non-small cell lung cancer. Sequence detection consistently recorded a greater number of beta-chain than alpha-chain sequences.

A unique molecular identifier was attached to every TCR cDNA molecule. Via MiXCR, TCRdb re-called the 5' RACE reads, giving one row per CDR3 protein. The table includes about 100,000 distinct CDR3 sequences, approximately 20% detected once. Time point indicated: blood at routine non-recurrence follow-up after resection. Unsorted whole RNA samples from tumor, nontumor lung or frozen PBMC were sequenced. CDR1 is LGHDT and CDR2 is YNNKEL in the germline V gene (reference sequence). The CDR3 runs 14 residues. V shed 1 base and J shed 0 bases, with 7 bases lying between them. The rearrangement joins TRBV3-1 to TRBJ2-7; D uncertain. This specimen was PBMCs, taken at follow-up. This TCR derives from a male donor with early-stage non-small cell lung cancer. CDR3 nucleotides: TGTGCCAGCAGCCAAGGCATAGCCTCCTACGAGCAGTACTTC. Its protein is CASSQGIASYEQYF.